This T cell receptor (beta chain) derives from a study of radiation and T cells in renal cell carcinoma. Germline loops: CDR1 SGHRS, CDR2 YFSETQ. The CDR3 length is 15 residues. With 6 bases clipped from V and 0 bases from J, the junction kept 5 bases outside the gene matches. Treatment described: treatment-naive control, cytoreductive nephrectomy. Clear cell pathology was present in this patient's renal cell carcinoma. Clones were read by immunoSEQ multiplex PCR, and TCRdb kept only the in-frame ones, dropping some. Among about 25,000 clones listed, nearly 60% were seen once. The study, taken as a whole, reports: Only small tumor regions of about 0.97 g were sampled. Irradiated tumors had higher TCR clonality than control tumors.

Notes on this clone: Its target is unknown.

The TCR sequence derives from a man between 40 and 49 years old with renal cell carcinoma. The sequencing here drew on tumor tissue, taken from a patient whose treatment was nephrectomy without radiotherapy. The chain has TRBV5-1 and TRBJ2-3, with 9 bases identical to TRBD1. CDR3 loop: CASNPQGASTDTQYF. DNA for the CDR3: TGCGCCAGCAATCCACAGGGGGCTAGCACAGATACGCAGTATTTT. The variable domain in full, completed from reference TRBV5-1 and TRBJ2-3, reads KAGVTQTPRYLIKTRGQQVTLSCSPISGHRSVSWYQQTPGQGLQFLFEYFSETQRNKGNFPGRFSGRQFSNSRSEMNVSTLELGDSALYLCASNPQGASTDTQYFGPGTRLTVL.